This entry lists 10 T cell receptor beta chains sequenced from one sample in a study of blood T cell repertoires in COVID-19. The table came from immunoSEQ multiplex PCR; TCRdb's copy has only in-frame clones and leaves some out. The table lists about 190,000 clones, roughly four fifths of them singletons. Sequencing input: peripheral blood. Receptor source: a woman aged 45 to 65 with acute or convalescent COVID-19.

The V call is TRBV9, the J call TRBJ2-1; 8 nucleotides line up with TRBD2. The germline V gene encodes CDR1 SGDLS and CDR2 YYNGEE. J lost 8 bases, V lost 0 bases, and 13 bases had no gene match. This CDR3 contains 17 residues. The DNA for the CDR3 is TGTGCCAGCAGCGTAGTATCCGCGGGAGGCCCCCTGGATGAGCAGTTCTTC. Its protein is CASSVVSAGGPLDEQFF.

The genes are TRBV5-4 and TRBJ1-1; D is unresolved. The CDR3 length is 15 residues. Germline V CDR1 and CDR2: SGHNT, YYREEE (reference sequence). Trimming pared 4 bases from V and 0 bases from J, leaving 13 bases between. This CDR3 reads CASSRGRDMNTEAFF. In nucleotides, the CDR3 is TGTGCCAGCAGCCGTGGCCGGGATATGAACACTGAAGCTTTCTTT.

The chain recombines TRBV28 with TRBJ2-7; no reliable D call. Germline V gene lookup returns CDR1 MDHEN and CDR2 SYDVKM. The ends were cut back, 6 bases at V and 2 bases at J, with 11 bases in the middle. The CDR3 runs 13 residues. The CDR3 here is CASRNSAAYEQYF. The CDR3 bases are TGTGCCAGCAGGAATAGTGCCGCCTACGAGCAGTACTTC.

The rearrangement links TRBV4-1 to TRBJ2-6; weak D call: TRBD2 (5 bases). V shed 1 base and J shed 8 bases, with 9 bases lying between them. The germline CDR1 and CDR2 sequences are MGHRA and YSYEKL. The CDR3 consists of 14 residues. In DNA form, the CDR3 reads TGCGCCAGCAGCCAAGGTGAGGGTTCCAACGTCCTGACTTTC. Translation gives CASSQGEGSNVLTF.

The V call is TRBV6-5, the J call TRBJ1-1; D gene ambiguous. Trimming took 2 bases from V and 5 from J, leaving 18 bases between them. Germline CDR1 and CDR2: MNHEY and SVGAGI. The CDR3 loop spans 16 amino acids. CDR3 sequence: CASSYRGSGRRTEAFF. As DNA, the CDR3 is TGTGCCAGCAGTTACAGAGGGTCGGGGAGGAGAACTGAAGCTTTCTTT.

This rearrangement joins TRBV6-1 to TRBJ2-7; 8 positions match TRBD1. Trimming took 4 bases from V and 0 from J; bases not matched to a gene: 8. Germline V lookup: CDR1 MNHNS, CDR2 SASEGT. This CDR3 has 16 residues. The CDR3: CASSAGPGTGSYEQYF. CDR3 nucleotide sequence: TGTGCCAGCAGTGCAGGACCCGGGACAGGCTCCTACGAGCAGTACTTC.

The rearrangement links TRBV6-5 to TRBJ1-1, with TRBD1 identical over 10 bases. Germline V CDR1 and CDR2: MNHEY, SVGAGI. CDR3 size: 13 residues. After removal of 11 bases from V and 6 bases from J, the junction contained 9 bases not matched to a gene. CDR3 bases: TGTGCCGGCGGCCGGACAGGGGGTTCTGAAGCTTTCTTT. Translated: CAGGRTGGSEAFF.

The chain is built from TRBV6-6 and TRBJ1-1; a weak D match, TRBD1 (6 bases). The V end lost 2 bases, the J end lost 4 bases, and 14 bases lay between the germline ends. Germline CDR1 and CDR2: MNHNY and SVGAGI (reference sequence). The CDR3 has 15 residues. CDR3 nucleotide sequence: TGTGCCAGCAGTTACGCGACAGGCGATAGCACTGAAGCTTTCTTT. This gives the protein CASSYATGDSTEAFF.

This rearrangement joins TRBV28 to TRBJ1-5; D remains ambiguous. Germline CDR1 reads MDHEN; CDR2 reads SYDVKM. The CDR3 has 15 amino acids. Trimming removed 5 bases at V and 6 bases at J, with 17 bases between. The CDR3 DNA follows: TGTGCCAGCAGTCCCCCTCAGGTTGGCGCTCAGCCCCAGCATTTT. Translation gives CASSPPQVGAQPQHF.

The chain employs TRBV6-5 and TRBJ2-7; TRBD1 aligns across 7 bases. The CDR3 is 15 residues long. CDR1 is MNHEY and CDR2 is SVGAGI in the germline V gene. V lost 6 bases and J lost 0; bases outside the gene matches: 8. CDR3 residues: CASSLLTGSSYEQYF. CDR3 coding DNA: TGTGCCAGCAGCCTTTTGACAGGGAGCTCCTACGAGCAGTACTTC.